A selection of T cell receptor beta chains follows, all from one sample in a study of OX40 agonist ivuxolimab in advanced cancers. Measured with immunoSEQ multiplex PCR; TCRdb has only the in-frame clones, and not every one. The data hold about 32,000 clones, with roughly four fifths observed a single time. Sample: CD4+ or CD8+ T cells sorted from blood, taken in a trial of the OX40 agonist ivuxolimab. The receptors come from an adult with an advanced solid tumor such as melanoma, head and neck, liver or kidney cancer. Each CDR3 is given without its conserved first and last residue.

>TRBJ2-1|13|TRBV5-1
ASSLDPGTYNEQF
>TRBJ2-7|12|TRBV7-9
ASSFGQGPYEQY
>TRBJ1-2|14|TRBV6-5
ASSYSGGQGAGGYT
>TRBJ1-2|9|TRBV28
ASRGYYGYT
>TRBJ1-2|14|TRBV7-2
ASSATPGTGGSGYT
>TRBJ2-3|9|TRBV6-6
ASSSTYTQY
>TRBJ2-1|11|TRBV18
ASSPDWGNEQF
>TRBJ2-3|13|TRBV11-2
ASSLDVGHTDTQY
>TRBJ1-1|12|TRBV27
ASSLLGGATEAF
>TRBJ1-2|9|TRBV5-6
ASSSGLGYT
>TRBJ1-2|13|TRBV28
ASSPGDRGNYGYT
>TRBJ1-2|13|TRBV13
ASSLGTGGIYGYT
>TRBJ2-7|11|TRBV19
ASSMAGVYEQY
>TRBJ2-7|14|TRBV7-6
ASSLTTSGTSDEQY
>TRBJ2-1|11|TRBV19
ASNERGGNEQF
>TRBJ1-4|15|TRBV7-9
ASSLVPDPATNEKLF
>TRBJ1-1|11|TRBV19
ASSIGGGTEAF
>TRBJ2-3|12|TRBV4-2
ASSQKVERDTQY
>TRBJ1-5|17|TRBV12-5
ASGLVGPFTTNSNQPQH
>TRBJ1-5|12|TRBV5-4
ASSRDGGTEPQH
>TRBJ2-5|11|TRBV7-9
ASRSGHQETQY
>TRBJ1-2|17|TRBV23-1
ASSQKGLLSRWVPDGYT
>TRBJ2-3|10|TRBV2
AGDRGADTQY
>TRBJ2-7|12|TRBV28
ASSTGLKGYEQY
>TRBJ2-3|12|TRBV13
ASSSSTVTDTQY
>TRBJ1-2|13|TRBV6-4
ASTDPSGRGPGYT
>TRBJ2-5|12|TRBV10-3
AISERGRQETQY
>TRBJ1-6|14|TRBV2
ASSEKGGDHNSPLH